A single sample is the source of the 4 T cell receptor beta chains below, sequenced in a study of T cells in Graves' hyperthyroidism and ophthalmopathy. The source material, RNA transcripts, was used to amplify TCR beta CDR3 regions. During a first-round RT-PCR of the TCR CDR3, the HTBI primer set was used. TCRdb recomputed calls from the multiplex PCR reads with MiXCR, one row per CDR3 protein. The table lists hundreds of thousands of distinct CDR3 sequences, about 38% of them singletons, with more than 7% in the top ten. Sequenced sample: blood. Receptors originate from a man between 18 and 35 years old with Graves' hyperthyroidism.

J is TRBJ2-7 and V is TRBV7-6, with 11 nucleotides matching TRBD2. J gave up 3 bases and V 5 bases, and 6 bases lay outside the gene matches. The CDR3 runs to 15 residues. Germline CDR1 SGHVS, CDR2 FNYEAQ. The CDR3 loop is CASSVGTSGNYEQYF. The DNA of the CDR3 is TGTGCCAGCAGCGTAGGGACTAGCGGAAACTACGAGCAGTACTTC.

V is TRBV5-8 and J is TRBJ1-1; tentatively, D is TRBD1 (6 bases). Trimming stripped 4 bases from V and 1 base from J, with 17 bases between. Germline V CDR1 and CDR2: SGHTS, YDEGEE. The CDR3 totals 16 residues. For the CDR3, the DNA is TGTGCCAGCAGCACGGACCGACAGGATTGGAACACTGAAGCTTTCTTT. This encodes CASSTDRQDWNTEAFF.

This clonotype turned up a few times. CDR3 loop: CASSPWGSPNQPQHF. CDR3 coding DNA: TGTGCCAGCAGCCCCTGGGGCAGCCCTAATCAGCCCCAGCATTTT. The rearrangement uses TRBV9 and TRBJ1-5, with a possible D match to TRBD1 (5 bases). CDR1 is SGDLS and CDR2 is YYNGEE in the germline V gene. Between the trimmed V and J ends, which lost 4 bases and 4 bases, there was a span of 15 bases. CDR3 length: 15 amino acids.

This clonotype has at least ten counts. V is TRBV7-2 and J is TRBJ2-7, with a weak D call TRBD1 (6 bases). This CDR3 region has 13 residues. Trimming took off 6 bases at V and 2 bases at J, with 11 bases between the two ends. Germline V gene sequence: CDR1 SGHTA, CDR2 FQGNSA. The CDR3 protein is CASSSTGTYEQYF. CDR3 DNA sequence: TGTGCCAGCAGTTCGACAGGCACCTACGAGCAGTACTTC.